These 20 T cell receptor beta chains share one sample of origin, sequenced in a study of low-dose radiotherapy and immunotherapy resistance in tumors. First-strand cDNA used TRAV- and TRBV-specific primers, covering alpha and beta chains. With a constant-region primer and a V-primer adapter, TCRs were subjected to around 18 PCR cycles of amplification. TCRdb re-derived calls from the reads in MiXCR, one entry per CDR3 protein. The table shows some 71,000 distinct CDR3 sequences, with around 29% occurring only once. Time point given: before trial treatment. Sequenced material: PBMCs, taken before treatment. All receptors come from a female donor with ovarian cancer.

This clonotype was recorded at least ten times. V is TRBV4-1 and J is TRBJ1-2, with a tentative D call TRBD1 (5 bases). From germline, CDR1 is MGHRA and CDR2 YSYEKL. With 4 bases removed from V and 4 bases from J, the gap between germline ends came to 16 bases. This CDR3 contains 15 residues. In DNA, the CDR3 is TGCGCCAGCAGCCTCCTATCGTCAGGGTTCTATGGCTACACCTTC. Translating gives CASSLLSSGFYGYTF.

This clonotype was seen at least ten times. The chain recombines TRBV4-3 with TRBJ1-4, with a weak D call TRBD1 (5 bases). V gave up 5 bases and J gave up 7 bases, with 23 bases separating them. Germline V gene data show CDR1 as LGHNA and CDR2 as YSLEER. The CDR3 is made up of 17 amino acids. The CDR3, as DNA: TGCGCCAGCAGCGCCTTGCGCGGAGGGGAGCATTCTGAAAAACTGTTTTTT. Encoded protein: CASSALRGGEHSEKLFF.

The genes are TRBV20-1 and TRBJ2-3; 8 nucleotides agree with TRBD2. The trim removed 5 bases at V and 4 bases at J, leaving 11 bases unmatched. Germline CDR1 is DFQATT and CDR2 is SNEGSKA (reference sequence). CDR3 length equals 15 residues. CDR3 in amino acids: CSASGRGASSDTQYF. CDR3 in DNA: TGCAGTGCTTCCGGGCGGGGGGCAAGCTCAGATACGCAGTATTTT.

This clonotype has at least ten counts. This rearrangement joins TRBV7-2 to TRBJ2-3; 8 nucleotides line up with TRBD2. From germline, CDR1 is SGHTA and CDR2 FQGNSA. The trim removed 5 bases at V and 0 bases at J, leaving 7 bases unmatched. This CDR3 comprises 16 residues. The CDR3: CASSLLAERSTDTQYF. The CDR3 DNA sequence: TGTGCCAGCAGCCTACTAGCGGAGCGTAGCACAGATACGCAGTATTTT.

In this sample, this clonotype turned up once. A single base is all that separates this from a far larger clone, so a read error is likely. The CDR3 loop is CASSPTDRTSGNTIYF. CDR3 in DNA: TGTGCCAGCAGTCCGACCGACAGGACCAGTGGAAACACCATATATTTT. The J gene is TRBJ1-3, the V gene TRBV6-2 or TRBV6-3; weak D call: TRBD1 (6 bases). The CDR3 extends over 16 amino acids. Germline values: CDR1 MNHEY, CDR2 SVGEGT. V gave up 5 bases and J gave up 3 bases, with 17 bases separating them.

Regarding this clonotype: A single base is all that separates this from a far larger clone, so a read error is likely. CDR3 region: CASSQVDIFSYNEQYF. Written as DNA, the CDR3 is TGCGCCAGCAGCCAAGTCGACATTTTCTCCTACAATGAGCAGTACTTC. The chain recombines TRBV4-1 with TRBJ2-7; D not certain. V was pared by 1 base and J by 7 bases, with 20 bases between. The CDR3 loop spans 16 amino acids. Germline loops: CDR1 MGHRA, CDR2 YSYEKL.

J is TRBJ2-7 and V is TRBV4-3; a weak D match, TRBD1 (6 bases). Germline CDR1 and CDR2: LGHNA and YSLEER. Trimming cost V 0 bases and J 5 bases, with 14 bases left between them. The CDR3 length is 15 residues. The CDR3 DNA reads as TGCGCCAGCAGCCAAGATTGGGGCAGGGACAACGAGCAGTACTTC. Translating gives CASSQDWGRDNEQYF.

This clonotype has ten or more counts. The chain combines TRBV14 with TRBJ2-7; TRBD1 agrees at 7 bases. There are 17 residues in the CDR3. The V gene's germline CDR1 is SGHDN and CDR2 FVKESK. J lost 1 base, V lost 6 bases, and 15 bases had no gene match. CDR3 sequence: CASSPQGSASLSYEQYF. The CDR3 bases are TGTGCCAGCAGTCCACAGGGGTCGGCGAGTCTGTCCTACGAGCAGTACTTC.

This clonotype was observed a handful of times. V is TRBV5-3 and J is TRBJ1-1; 7 bases map to TRBD1. TRBV5-3 belongs to the ORF category, with a function that is uncertain. V gave up 4 bases and J gave up 2 bases; unmatched junction bases: 5. The CDR3 consists of 14 residues. The CDR3 DNA is TGTGCCAGAAGCACGGGACAGCCTAACACTGAAGCTTTCTTT. The encoded protein is CARSTGQPNTEAFF.

This clonotype was detected many times. V gene TRBV12-3 or TRBV12-4 combines with J gene TRBJ2-7; perhaps D is TRBD1 or TRBD2 (5 bases each). The V and J ends lost 5 bases and 3 bases respectively, with 14 bases between them. There are 14 residues in the CDR3. CDR3 in DNA: TGTGCCAGCAGTGCCGGGACCGTTATCTACGAGCAGTACTTC. Amino acids: CASSAGTVIYEQYF.

This clonotype was detected many times. DNA for the CDR3: TGCGCCAGCAGCTTGCCCGGGAGGGACAATGAGCAGTTCTTC. This gives the protein CASSLPGRDNEQFF. The chain links TRBV5-1 to TRBJ2-1; the match to TRBD2 covers 8 bases. Germline CDR1 and CDR2: SGHRS and YFSETQ. The V gene end was trimmed by 1 base and the J gene end by 5 bases; junction bases not matched to a gene: 2. The CDR3 extends over 14 amino acids.

The table lists this clonotype with many counts. The rearrangement links TRBV6-2 or TRBV6-3 to TRBJ1-5, with D perhaps matching TRBD1 (5 bases). CDR3 length: 17 residues. CDR1 is MNHEY and CDR2 is SVGEGT in the germline V gene. V was shortened by 8 bases and J by 6 bases, with 26 bases between the two germline ends. The CDR3, as DNA: TGTGCCAGCGGAGATGGTATGGGGGAAGGGACGTGTCAGCCCCAGCATTTT. Protein product: CASGDGMGEGTCQPQHF.

In regard to this clonotype: One end of the junction fails to match germline, which may point to a read error. The chain links TRBV2 to TRBJ1-5; maybe TRBD1 (5 bases). This CDR3 contains 15 residues. In germline, CDR1 is SNHLY, CDR2 FYNNEI. This chain's CDR3 is CASSEDSVGNQPQHF. In nucleotides, the CDR3 is TGTGCCAGCAGCGAAGACAGCGTCGGCAATCAGCCCCAGCATTTT. The variable domain in full, with the rest retrieved from reference TRBV2 and TRBJ1-5, is EPEVTQTPSHQVTQMGQEVILRCVPISNHLYFYWYRQILGQKVEFLVSFYNNEISEKSEIFDDQFSVERPDGSNFTLKIRSTKLEDSAMYFCASSEDSVGNQPQHFGDGTRLSIL.

With regard to this clonotype: A read error is the likely source, as a far larger clone sits one nucleotide away. This chain connects TRBV6-5 to TRBJ2-5; 7 positions match TRBD1. Germline CDR1 reads MNHEY; CDR2 reads SVGAGI. The V segment lost 5 bases and the J segment 2 bases; nucleotides outside the gene matches: 5. This CDR3 contains 14 residues. The CDR3 here is CASSGTERQETQYF. The CDR3 DNA reads TGTGCCAGCAGTGGGACAGAGCGACAAGAGACCCAGTACTTC.

V usage is TRBV7-8 and J usage is TRBJ2-7; TRBD1 matches at 7 bases. The trim removed 4 bases at V and 2 bases at J, leaving 5 bases unmatched. This CDR3 spans 14 amino acids. Germline V gene sequence: CDR1 SGHVS, CDR2 FQNEAQ. The CDR3 region has the DNA TGTGCCAGCAGCTCCGGGGACAGTACCTACGAGCAGTACTTC. As protein: CASSSGDSTYEQYF. The full variable domain, with the rest looked up from reference TRBV7-8 and TRBJ2-7, is GAGVSQSPRYKVAKRGQDVALRCDPISGHVSLFWYQQALGQGPEFLTYFQNEAQLDKSGLPSDRFFAERPEGSVSTLKIQRTQQEDSAVYLCASSSGDSTYEQYFGPGTRLTVT.

The table lists this clonotype with many counts. The rearrangement links TRBV2 to TRBJ2-2; 8 bases map to TRBD1. After removal of 7 bases from V and 4 bases from J, the junction contained 8 bases not matched to a gene. The germline CDR1 and CDR2 sequences are SNHLY and FYNNEI. The CDR3 is made up of 15 amino acids. The CDR3 nucleotides are TGTGCCAGCACTAAGGACAGGGCGGGCACCGGGGAGCTGTTTTTT. As protein: CASTKDRAGTGELFF.

This clonotype was detected a few times. The V and J genes are TRBV20-1 and TRBJ2-5; 8 positions agree with TRBD2. The CDR3 has 16 residues. V was pared by 3 bases and J by 1 base, with 10 bases of the junction left unmatched. CDR1 and CDR2 from the germline V gene are DFQATT and SNEGSKA (reference sequence). The CDR3 sequence: CSASQLAGLRQETQYF. CDR3 nucleotide sequence: TGCAGTGCTAGTCAATTAGCGGGACTACGCCAAGAGACCCAGTACTTC.

This clonotype was observed at least ten times. The chain joins TRBV3-1 to TRBJ2-3; 8 nucleotides agree with TRBD2. After removal of 6 bases from V and 2 bases from J, the junction contained 7 bases not matched to a gene. This CDR3 region has 15 residues. Germline CDR1 is LGHDT and CDR2 is YNNKEL (reference sequence). The CDR3 loop reads CASSRTSWNTDTQYF. Written as DNA, the CDR3 is TGTGCCAGCAGTCGGACTAGCTGGAACACAGATACGCAGTATTTT.

The V gene is TRBV18, the J gene TRBJ2-2; TRBD2 aligns across 12 bases. Germline V lookup: CDR1 KGHSH, CDR2 LQKENI. With 3 bases clipped from V and 3 bases from J, the junction kept 5 bases outside the gene matches. CDR3 length: 17 amino acids. In DNA form, the CDR3 reads TGTGCCAGCTCACCTCGGACTAGCGGGACCGACACCGGGGAGCTGTTTTTT. Amino acids: CASSPRTSGTDTGELFF.

The chain links TRBV7-8 to TRBJ2-1, with D perhaps assigned TRBD1 or TRBD2 (5 bases each). The CDR3 contains 14 residues. From germline, CDR1 is SGHVS and CDR2 FQNEAQ. V was pared by 2 bases and J by 5 bases, with 10 bases between. The CDR3 DNA is TGTGCCAGCAGCTTAAGGGACGCGAACAATGAGCAGTTCTTC. Encoded protein: CASSLRDANNEQFF.